This T cell receptor (beta chain) was identified during a study of blood T cell repertoires in COVID-19. Those enrolled in Seattle joined during active infection and were followed longitudinally afterward. Trimming pared 2 bases from V and 5 bases from J, leaving 19 bases between. The CDR3 consists of 16 residues. Germline CDR1 reads SQVTM; CDR2 reads ANQGSEA. In the study's own analysis: Estimation of nucleated cell counts relied on the amplification of reference gene primers. Libraries were prepared by immunoSEQ multiplex PCR; TCRdb keeps only in-frame clonotypes and omits some of them. The V and J calls and clone size come from that table; D and trimming were worked out from the DNA. This table holds 200,000 or so clones, roughly 84% found once.

This TCR came from a man in his fifties or sixties with COVID-19, enrolled during active disease. Sequenced material: peripheral blood. V is TRBV29-1 and J is TRBJ2-1; possibly TRBD2 for D (6 bases). The CDR3 here is CSVESREVLWNNEQFF. CDR3 DNA sequence: TGCAGCGTTGAAAGTAGGGAGGTACTTTGGAACAATGAGCAGTTCTTC.